Below, 14 T cell receptor beta chains from the same sample are listed, as sequenced in a study of PD-1 blockade in classical Hodgkin lymphoma. Patients all relapsed after autologous stem cell transplantation, and there was variation in brentuximab vedotin exposure. Investigators isolated CD4+ T cells from thawed PBMCs through magnetic negative selection. Produced via immunoSEQ multiplex PCR; TCRdb's table is partial and in-frame only. Of around 34,000 clones in the sample, 80% to 95% were seen once. The sample was CD4+ T cells from blood, taken at baseline. The receptors originated from a human donor with classical Hodgkin lymphoma.

This chain uses TRBV7-9 with TRBJ2-7, with D possibly matching TRBD1 (6 bases). CDR3 size: 14 residues. The germline V gene encodes CDR1 SEHNR and CDR2 FQNEAQ (reference sequence). Trimming pared 7 bases from V and 6 bases from J, leaving 19 bases between. CDR3 sequence (DNA): TGTGCCAGCACGAAAGGGGGAAGTCCTCTCGAGCAGTACTTC. Protein sequence: CASTKGGSPLEQYF.

The chain uses TRBV30 and TRBJ1-2, with D possibly being TRBD1 (5 bases). This CDR3 has 15 residues. CDR1 is GTSNPN and CDR2 is SVGIG in the germline V gene (reference sequence). V was cut by 1 base and J by 4 bases, with 16 bases left in between. The CDR3 DNA sequence: TGTGCCTGGAGTGCCCTACGGGACCGACGCTATGGCTACACCTTC. Amino acids: CAWSALRDRRYGYTF.

V is TRBV27 and J is TRBJ2-1, with 16 nucleotides matching TRBD2. The CDR3 has 18 amino acids. The germline CDR1 and CDR2 sequences are MNHEY and SMNVEV (reference sequence). Germline trimming cut 1 base from V and 3 bases from J; bases unmatched to any gene: 3. The CDR3 protein is CASSLWGLAGGYYNEQFF. The CDR3, as DNA: TGTGCCAGCAGTTTATGGGGACTAGCGGGAGGGTACTACAATGAGCAGTTCTTC.

The genes are TRBV21-1 and TRBJ1-3; TRBD1 is taken as the D call from the table, unchecked against the DNA. TRBV21-1 constitutes a pseudogene. This CDR3 spans 21 amino acids. This chain's CDR3 is CASSQWTRDRVPLIPGNTIYF. CDR3 DNA: TGTGCCAGCTCCCAATGGACCCGTGACAGGGTGCCCCTCATTCCTGGAAACACCATATATTTT.

The J gene is TRBJ1-2, the V gene TRBV28, with TRBD1 matching over 9 bases. Germline V gene lookup returns CDR1 MDHEN and CDR2 SYDVKM. Trimming took 4 bases from V and 3 from J; bases not matched to a gene: 6. The CDR3 extends over 15 amino acids. This CDR3 reads CASSYHRTGDYGYTF. The CDR3 DNA reads TGTGCCAGCAGTTACCATAGGACAGGGGACTATGGCTACACCTTC.

In this sample, this clone turned up a few times. The chain has TRBV2 and TRBJ1-2; D gene ambiguous. Germline V lookup: CDR1 SNHLY, CDR2 FYNNEI. This CDR3 is 18 amino acids long. Trimming cost V 4 bases and J 3 bases, with 24 bases left between them. CDR3 sequence reads: CASSASGSTFRSDYGYTF. Here the CDR3 DNA reads TGTGCCAGCAGTGCTTCGGGCAGTACCTTCCGGAGTGACTATGGCTACACCTTC.

The chain couples TRBV5-4 to TRBJ2-7, with D perhaps TRBD2 (5 bases). Germline V gene data show CDR1 as SGHNT and CDR2 as YYREEE (reference sequence). The V end was cut by 0 bases, the J end by 0 bases, with 10 bases between. The CDR3 is made up of 15 amino acids. The CDR3 region is CASSLGGGFSYEQYF. The CDR3 DNA is TGTGCCAGCAGCTTGGGAGGCGGGTTCTCCTACGAGCAGTACTTC. The entire variable domain, with the rest obtained from reference TRBV5-4 and TRBJ2-7, is as follows: ETGVTQSPTHLIKTRGQQVTLRCSSQSGHNTVSWYQQALGQGPQFIFQYYREEENGRGNFPPRFSGLQFPNYSSELNVNALELDDSALYLCASSLGGGFSYEQYFGPGTRLTVT.

This chain joins TRBV2 and TRBJ2-1, with 12 bases fitting TRBD1. This CDR3 region has 15 residues. The J segment lost 8 bases and the V segment lost 4 bases, leaving 6 bases of the junction unmatched. Germline loops: CDR1 SNHLY, CDR2 FYNNEI. The CDR3 loop reads CASSVGTGGYDEQFF. As DNA, the CDR3 is TGTGCCAGCAGTGTCGGGACAGGGGGCTATGATGAGCAGTTCTTC. The whole variable domain, filled in from reference TRBV2 and TRBJ2-1, reads EPEVTQTPSHQVTQMGQEVILRCVPISNHLYFYWYRQILGQKVEFLVSFYNNEISEKSEIFDDQFSVERPDGSNFTLKIRSTKLEDSAMYFCASSVGTGGYDEQFFGPGTRLTVL.

V usage is TRBV27 and J usage is TRBJ1-2; D is unresolved. The CDR3 totals 17 residues. Germline V CDR1 and CDR2: MNHEY, SMNVEV (reference sequence). Trimming removed 0 bases at V and 4 bases at J, with 18 bases between. This CDR3 is CASSLSMSVAGLYGYTF. The CDR3 DNA follows: TGTGCCAGCAGTTTATCGATGTCAGTAGCCGGACTCTATGGCTACACCTTC.

The gene calls are TRBV7-2 and TRBJ2-3; D not resolved. The CDR3 extends over 15 amino acids. The V and J ends lost 1 base and 4 bases respectively, with 12 bases between them. Germline CDR1 reads SGHTA; CDR2 reads FQGNSA. CDR3 amino acids: CASSLGLVVSDTQYF. CDR3 coding DNA: TGTGCCAGCAGCTTAGGATTGGTTGTTTCAGATACGCAGTATTTT.

The V call is TRBV10-3, the J call TRBJ1-3, with D perhaps TRBD1 (6 bases). The CDR3 spans 13 residues. In germline, CDR1 is ENHRY, CDR2 SYGVKD. Trimming removed 6 bases at V and 4 bases at J, with 10 bases between. CDR3 bases: TGTGCCATCAGACCCGGGACAGGAAACACCATATATTTT. Its protein product is CAIRPGTGNTIYF.

This chain connects TRBV6-6 to TRBJ1-4; 8 positions agree with TRBD1. Germline V gene lookup returns CDR1 MNHNY and CDR2 SVGAGI (reference sequence). The CDR3 loop spans 16 amino acids. J was trimmed by 5 bases and V by 6 bases; bases with no gene match: 11. The CDR3 DNA sequence: TGTGCCAGCAGCCATATATGGGGACAGGAAAATGAAAAACTGTTTTTT. Residues: CASSHIWGQENEKLFF.

CDR3 sequence (DNA): TGCGCCAGCAGCTCTAGCCGGGACAGGGGTGGCTATGGCTACACCTTC. It specifies CASSSSRDRGGYGYTF. This sequence joins TRBV5-1 and TRBJ1-2, with TRBD1 identical over 10 bases. The germline V gene encodes CDR1 SGHRS and CDR2 YFSETQ. CDR3 length: 16 amino acids. V trimming: 3 bases; J trimming: 4 bases; junction bases outside the gene matches: 9. Together with reference TRBV5-1 and TRBJ1-2, the CDR3 gives the full variable domain: KAGVTQTPRYLIKTRGQQVTLSCSPISGHRSVSWYQQTPGQGLQFLFEYFSETQRNKGNFPGRFSGRQFSNSRSEMNVSTLELGDSALYLCASSSSRDRGGYGYTFGSGTRLTVV.

This chain connects TRBV11-1 to TRBJ2-3; either TRBD1 or TRBD2 may supply D (5 bases each). The V gene lost 2 bases and the J gene lost 3 bases, with 15 bases spanning the gap. CDR1 and CDR2 (germline): SGHAT, FQDESV (reference sequence). This CDR3 comprises 16 residues. CDR3: CASSLIWDRWTDTQYF. The CDR3 bases are TGTGCCAGCAGCTTAATCTGGGACCGGTGGACAGATACGCAGTATTTT. The full variable domain, its missing parts supplied by reference TRBV11-1 and TRBJ2-3, is EAEVAQSPRYKITEKSQAVAFWCDPISGHATLYWYRQILGQGPELLVQFQDESVVDDSQLPKDRFSAERLKGVDSTLKIQPAELGDSAMYLCASSLIWDRWTDTQYFGPGTRLTVL.